Following are 28 T cell receptor beta chains from one sample sequenced in a study of T cells in Graves' hyperthyroidism and ophthalmopathy. Regions amplified from RNA transcripts were the TCR beta CDR3 regions. An initial round of RT-PCR targeting the TCR CDR3 relied on the HTBI primer set. MiXCR was run by TCRdb on the multiplex PCR reads, yielding one entry per CDR3 protein. The table records 190,000 or so distinct CDR3 sequences, 15% to 20% of them present only once. Sequenced material: blood. These receptors came from a man aged 35-49 years with Graves' hyperthyroidism.

Regarding this clonotype: This may be a read error: a much more frequent sequence differs by one nucleotide. V gene TRBV11-2 combines with J gene TRBJ1-3; D perhaps matches TRBD1 (6 bases). The CDR3 extends over 16 amino acids. Germline-derived CDR1 and CDR2 are SGHAT and FQNNGV. As DNA, the CDR3 is TGTGCCAGCAGCTTAACCTCTGGAGTGAGGGGGAACACCACATATTTT. Protein: CASSLTSGVRGNTTYF.

In its sample, this clonotype was seen many times. The chain has TRBV20-1 and TRBJ2-4, with 8 nucleotides matching TRBD2. Germline loops: CDR1 DFQATT, CDR2 SNEGSKA (reference sequence). The CDR3 is made up of 15 amino acids. With V trimmed by 6 bases and J by 1 base, 8 bases remained unmatched. The CDR3 is CSAPPGGAAKNIQYF. The CDR3 DNA sequence: TGCAGTGCCCCCCCGGGGGGGGCGGCCAAAAACATTCAGTACTTC.

The table lists this clonotype with many counts. This chain uses TRBV7-3 with TRBJ2-7, with D unclear. The CDR3 loop spans 13 amino acids. Germline CDR1 reads SGHTA; CDR2 reads FQGTGA. Between the trimmed V and J ends, which lost 2 bases and 5 bases, there was a span of 10 bases. This CDR3 is CASSLGSADEQYF. CDR3 DNA: TGTGCCAGCAGCTTAGGGTCGGCAGACGAGCAGTACTTC.

In its sample, this clonotype was seen many times. This chain joins TRBV7-6 and TRBJ2-1; D may be TRBD1 or TRBD2 (5 bases each). The CDR3 contains 14 residues. Trimming removed 2 bases from V and 3 bases from J, with 8 bases in between. Germline CDR1 is SGHVS and CDR2 is FNYEAQ. In nucleotides, the CDR3 is TGTGCCAGCAGCTTACGGGGCCGCTACAATGAGCAGTTCTTC. Translated, it gives CASSLRGRYNEQFF.

This clonotype was seen at least ten times. The J gene is TRBJ2-2, the V gene TRBV7-2, with D possibly TRBD2 on 5 matching bases. In germline, CDR1 is SGHTA, CDR2 FQGNSA. The CDR3 has 13 amino acids. The V end lost 1 base, the J end lost 8 bases, and 8 bases lay between the germline ends. CDR3 protein: CASSLGTPGELFF. In DNA form, the CDR3 reads TGTGCCAGCAGCTTAGGGACTCCTGGGGAGCTGTTTTTT.

This clonotype was seen more than once but under ten times. V gene TRBV13 combines with J gene TRBJ1-4; tentatively, D is TRBD1 (5 bases). Germline CDR1 is PRHDT and CDR2 is FYEKMQ (reference sequence). Deletions cut 8 bases from V and 0 bases from J, with 19 bases between. This CDR3 region has 17 residues. The CDR3 DNA reads TGTGCCAGCTTCTCTAATCCAGGGATACCAACTAATGAAAAACTGTTTTTT. Encoded protein: CASFSNPGIPTNEKLFF.

This clonotype was recorded at least ten times. The rearrangement joins TRBV13 to TRBJ1-4, with TRBD1 as a possible D gene (5 bases). The V and J ends lost 0 bases and 8 bases respectively, with 13 bases between them. This CDR3 region has 15 residues. Germline V lookup: CDR1 PRHDT, CDR2 FYEKMQ (reference sequence). This CDR3 reads CASSLGAGTGEKLFF. CDR3 DNA sequence: TGTGCCAGCAGCTTAGGGGCAGGGACCGGGGAAAAACTGTTTTTT. The whole variable domain, filled in from reference TRBV13 and TRBJ1-4, reads AAGVIQSPRHLIKEKRETATLKCYPIPRHDTVYWYQQGPGQDPQFLISFYEKMQSDKGSIPDRFSAQQFSDYHSELNMSSLELGDSALYFCASSLGAGTGEKLFFGSGTQLSVL.

This clonotype has a count of ten or more. The chain recombines TRBV2 with TRBJ1-5, with D possibly TRBD1 on 6 matching bases. The CDR3 length is 15 residues. CDR1 is SNHLY, CDR2 FYNNEI, per germline. V was trimmed by 7 bases and J by 0 bases, leaving 13 bases between them. The CDR3 sequence is CASTGRTDSNQPQHF. For the CDR3, the DNA is TGTGCCAGCACCGGAAGGACAGATAGCAATCAGCCCCAGCATTTT.

This clonotype has at least ten counts. The chain links TRBV20-1 to TRBJ1-3; TRBD1 agrees at 8 bases. This CDR3 spans 14 amino acids. The germline gives CDR1 DFQATT, CDR2 SNEGSKA (reference sequence). Trimming cost V 2 bases and J 1 base; bases outside gene matches: 1. The DNA for the CDR3 is TGCAGTGCTAGACAGGGGGCGTCTGGAAACACCATATATTTT. This codes for CSARQGASGNTIYF.

The CDR3 sequence: CASSPGEAGETQYF. CDR3 coding DNA: TGTGCCAGCAGCCCCGGGGAGGCGGGGGAGACCCAGTACTTC. The gene calls are TRBV11-2 and TRBJ2-5, with D tentatively TRBD2 (6 bases). CDR1 is SGHAT and CDR2 is FQNNGV in the germline V gene. The CDR3 sequence is 14 residues long. V was clipped by 5 bases and J by 5 bases, with 15 bases between them.

This clonotype was observed many times. The chain uses TRBV12-3 or TRBV12-4 and TRBJ2-7; 14 bases are a match to TRBD2. With V trimmed by 4 bases and J by 7 bases, 12 bases remained unmatched. The CDR3 contains 17 residues. The CDR3 region is CASSSTSGGAPLREQYF. In DNA, the CDR3 is TGTGCCAGCAGTTCGACTAGCGGGGGGGCACCATTACGGGAGCAGTACTTC.

The chain employs TRBV12-3 or TRBV12-4 and TRBJ2-1; TRBD2 agrees at 10 bases. The CDR3 runs 16 residues. V was pared by 6 bases and J by 5 bases, with 10 bases of the junction left unmatched. The CDR3: CASSTSPTSGNNEQFF. Written as DNA, the CDR3 is TGTGCCAGCAGCACGAGCCCTACTAGCGGGAACAATGAGCAGTTCTTC.

There are many counts of this clonotype. The genes are TRBV29-1 and TRBJ2-4, with D possibly being TRBD1 (5 bases). Trimming left V 2 bases short and J 7 bases short, with 6 bases between. Germline values: CDR1 SQVTM, CDR2 ANQGSEA. The CDR3 has 11 residues. CDR3 amino acids: CSVERGNIQYF. Here the CDR3 DNA reads TGCAGCGTTGAAAGGGGTAACATTCAGTACTTC. Full variable domain (remainder filled in from reference TRBV29-1 and TRBJ2-4): SAVISQKPSRDICQRGTSLTIQCQVDSQVTMMFWYRQQPGQSLTLIATANQGSEATYESGFVIDKFPISRPNLTFSTLTVSNMSPEDSSIYLCSVERGNIQYFGAGTRLSVL.

This clonotype has a count of ten or more. The chain is built from TRBV6-1 and TRBJ1-1; D gene uncertain. With 3 bases removed from V and 0 bases from J, the gap between germline ends came to 8 bases. Per germline, CDR1 MNHNS and CDR2 SASEGT. The CDR3 is 14 residues long. The chain's CDR3 is CASSDGSMNTEAFF. DNA for the CDR3: TGTGCCAGCAGTGATGGGTCCATGAACACTGAAGCTTTCTTT.

The rearrangement joins TRBV27 to TRBJ2-6; D unclear. Germline lookup yields CDR1 MNHEY and CDR2 SMNVEV (reference sequence). The V and J ends lost 6 bases and 0 bases respectively, with 6 bases between them. The CDR3 has 14 residues. CDR3 in DNA: TGTGCCAGCAGCACGTACTCTGGGGCCAACGTCCTGACTTTC. Amino acid sequence: CASSTYSGANVLTF. Drawing the rest from reference TRBV27 and TRBJ2-6, the complete variable domain is EAQVTQNPRYLITVTGKKLTVTCSQNMNHEYMSWYRQDPGLGLRQIYYSMNVEVTDKGDVPEGYKVSRKEKRNFPLILESPSPNQTSLYFCASSTYSGANVLTFGAGSRLTVL.

This clonotype was counted many times. V and J are TRBV11-2 and TRBJ1-4; TRBD1 matches 8 bases. CDR3 length: 14 residues. Germline assignment: CDR1 SGHAT and CDR2 FQNNGV. Germline trimming cut 5 bases from V and 7 bases from J; bases unmatched to any gene: 6. CDR3 protein: CASSPDRASEKLFF. The CDR3 DNA is TGTGCCAGCAGCCCGGACAGGGCTAGTGAAAAACTGTTTTTT.

This clonotype was found a few times. The chain couples TRBV2 to TRBJ1-5; a possible D gene is TRBD1 (6 bases). V was clipped by 8 bases and J by 5 bases, with 13 bases between them. This CDR3 region has 13 residues. Germline V lookup: CDR1 SNHLY, CDR2 FYNNEI. The CDR3 bases are TGTGCCAGCGGTTCCGGGGGGCATCAGCCCCAGCATTTT. It codes for CASGSGGHQPQHF.

In its sample, this clonotype was seen many times. This chain connects TRBV20-1 to TRBJ1-1; D ambiguous. In germline, CDR1 is DFQATT, CDR2 SNEGSKA (reference sequence). Deletions cut 6 bases from V and 3 bases from J, with 14 bases between. CDR3 length equals 13 residues. CDR3 sequence reads: CSATILRDTEAFF. CDR3 coding DNA: TGCAGTGCCACCATTTTACGGGACACTGAAGCTTTCTTT.

The chain carries TRBV2 and TRBJ2-7; maybe TRBD2 (6 bases). Germline assignment: CDR1 SNHLY and CDR2 FYNNEI. V shed 2 bases and J shed 5 bases, with 13 bases lying between them. The CDR3 length is 14 residues. The CDR3 reads CASSESAGRHEQYF. The CDR3 coding sequence is TGTGCCAGCAGTGAATCGGCAGGGAGGCACGAGCAGTACTTC.

This clonotype was picked up many times. This chain joins TRBV18 and TRBJ2-7, with D possibly TRBD2 on 5 matching bases. The CDR3 loop spans 15 amino acids. The V gene lost 2 bases and the J gene lost 7 bases, with 18 bases spanning the gap. The germline V gene encodes CDR1 KGHSH and CDR2 LQKENI. CDR3 amino acids: CASSPSDTRPGEQYF. The CDR3 bases are TGTGCCAGCTCACCAAGCGACACTCGCCCGGGGGAGCAGTACTTC.

This clonotype was seen many times. The V call is TRBV12-3 or TRBV12-4, the J call TRBJ1-6, with D uncertain. CDR3 length: 13 amino acids. Deletions cut 6 bases from V and 6 bases from J, with 9 bases between. The DNA of the CDR3 is TGTGCCAGCAGCCCCCGCCCTAATTCACCCCTCCACTTT. Translation: CASSPRPNSPLHF.

Only a few counts were recorded for this clonotype. The chain links TRBV6-1 to TRBJ1-2; D may be TRBD1 (5 bases). V lost 1 base and J lost 0, with 21 bases in between. Per germline, CDR1 MNHNS and CDR2 SASEGT. The CDR3 consists of 19 residues. CDR3 sequence: CASSEDLWQGGNTNYGYTF. DNA for the CDR3: TGTGCCAGCAGTGAAGATCTTTGGCAGGGAGGGAACACTAACTATGGCTACACCTTC.

The chain carries TRBV5-1 and TRBJ2-5; D remains unclear. The germline CDR1 and CDR2 sequences are SGHRS and YFSETQ. The V gene lost 1 base and the J gene lost 1 base, with 8 bases spanning the gap. CDR3 length: 14 amino acids. In nucleotides, the CDR3 is TGCGCCAGCAGCTTGCAGCCGACCCAAGAGACCCAGTACTTC. Residues: CASSLQPTQETQYF.

The gene calls are TRBV15 and TRBJ1-5, with TRBD1 as a possible D gene (6 bases). CDR1 LNHNV and CDR2 YYDKDF come from the germline V gene (reference sequence). The V end was cut by 3 bases, the J end by 11 bases, with 14 bases between. CDR3 length: 13 amino acids. The CDR3 sequence: CATSRASTGSQHF. The DNA of the CDR3 is TGTGCCACCAGCAGGGCATCAACAGGGTCCCAGCATTTT. The whole variable domain, remainder taken from reference TRBV15 and TRBJ1-5, is DAMVIQNPRYQVTQFGKPVTLSCSQTLNHNVMYWYQQKSSQAPKLLFHYYDKDFNNEADTPDNFQSRRPNTSFCFLDIRSPGLGDTAMYLCATSRASTGSQHFGDGTRLSIL.

This clonotype was seen a few times. The chain couples TRBV18 to TRBJ1-2; tentative D call: TRBD1 (5 bases). Germline CDR1 is KGHSH and CDR2 is LQKENI. The CDR3 is made up of 14 amino acids. V dropped 3 bases and J dropped 7 bases, with 15 bases sitting between them. CDR3 nucleotide sequence: TGTGCCAGCTCACCTAACGGGGACGAGAGTGGCTACACCTTC. Translated, it gives CASSPNGDESGYTF.

This clonotype was seen many times. The V and J genes are TRBV2 and TRBJ2-5; D gene ambiguous. This CDR3 region has 12 residues. V lost 7 bases and J 4 bases, leaving 10 bases between the germline ends. In germline, CDR1 is SNHLY, CDR2 FYNNEI. The CDR3 DNA is TGTGCCAGCAACGACAAGGCAGAGACCCAGTACTTC. Translated, it gives CASNDKAETQYF.

This clonotype was detected only a few times. The chain couples TRBV6-1 to TRBJ1-1; no firm D call. V gave up 5 bases and J gave up 0 bases, with 13 bases separating them. The CDR3 covers 15 residues. Germline values: CDR1 MNHNS, CDR2 SASEGT. The CDR3 bases are TGTGCCAGCAGTTTAGCGGGCTCCATGAACACTGAAGCTTTCTTT. Residues: CASSLAGSMNTEAFF.

This clonotype has at least ten counts. V gene TRBV11-2 combines with J gene TRBJ2-7; TRBD1 matches at 9 bases. Per the germline V gene, CDR1 is SGHAT and CDR2 is FQNNGV. CDR3 length equals 12 residues. Trimming at V came to 9 bases and at J to 5 bases, leaving 5 bases not matched to a gene. The CDR3 loop is CASRGQGDEQYF. In nucleotides, the CDR3 is TGTGCCAGTAGGGGACAGGGAGACGAGCAGTACTTC.